A selection of T cell receptor beta chains follows, all from one sample in a study of T cells in Graves' hyperthyroidism and ophthalmopathy. MiXCR, run by TCRdb on the multiplex PCR reads, gives a single entry per CDR3 protein. The sample lists under 350,000 distinct CDR3 sequences, about 15% occurring once. The material sequenced was blood. The receptors were sampled from a woman aged 55-75 years with Graves' ophthalmopathy. The CDR3 runs from the conserved cysteine through the conserved F or W. D genes are given only for firm matches. Clone size is stated in some rows and not others, as once, few, many or a class when expanded.

CDR3	size	V	D
CASSALLIQKETQYF	NA	TRBV2	NA
CASSLYWQGSGEQYF	many	TRBV28	NA
CASSTNPSGSYNEQFF	few	TRBV5-1	TRBD2
CASSSGRANTGELFF	many	TRBV25-1	TRBD2
CASKNRDGELFF	NA	TRBV24-1	NA
CASSLGTGNREQYF	many	TRBV7-2	TRBD1
CATSDFTGSSYNEQFF	few	TRBV24-1	NA
CASSDNNDTQYF	many	TRBV2	NA
CASSQDRVGAREKLFF	many	TRBV3-1	NA
CASSFSFSGHRNFYGYTF	few	TRBV5-6	NA
CASSPGTGGRAEQYF	NA	TRBV5-6	TRBD1
CASSVVPEAGVGTDTQYF	few	TRBV9	TRBD2
CSASGLAGGTYEQYF	many	TRBV20-1	TRBD2
CASSSPLGSGEKLFF	NA	TRBV6-2/TRBV6-3	NA
CASSQGGRSEQFF	few	TRBV14	NA
CASSVRQGVYNEQFF	many	TRBV19	TRBD1
CASSRLRQGSEKLFF	NA	TRBV28	TRBD1
CASSFRQGHYGYTF	NA	TRBV3-2	NA
CASSEGTLGNWGETQYF	few	TRBV6-1	NA
CASSYEKGQSVYF	NA	TRBV6-5	TRBD1
CASSLNHQETQYF	many	TRBV7-2	NA
CASSLGTSGSVTDTQYF	NA	TRBV4-2	TRBD2
CAWSVFGNTDTQYF	NA	TRBV30	NA
CASSSGGTQPQHF	many	TRBV18	NA
CASSSDLGQGAGELFF	NA	TRBV7-9	TRBD1
CAISDTARSSYEQYF	few	TRBV10-3	NA
CASSLFGVTDTQYF	many	TRBV7-2	NA
CSVAGTSNQPQHF	many	TRBV29-1	NA
CASSPPRGNSPLHF	many	TRBV18	NA
CATRENEKLFF	few	TRBV6-1	NA
CASSVSSSNQPQHF	few	TRBV9	NA
CASSHPRDSYGYTF	NA	TRBV12-3/TRBV12-4	TRBD1
CSAREDGTNYGYTF	many	TRBV20-1	NA
CASSEDSSYNEQFF	NA	TRBV2	NA
CASSRPRVAGGRETQYF	few	TRBV6-1	TRBD2
CASSPDREGEQYF	many	TRBV4-3	TRBD1
CASSLRGGRSTGELFF	few	TRBV27	NA
CASRDRGRSYNEQFF	few	TRBV6-1	TRBD1
CATSDTGALSRHEAFF	many	TRBV24-1	TRBD1
CASSPTAGADTQYF	many	TRBV11-2	NA
CASSDETGVFTEAFF	many	TRBV2	TRBD1
CASSRAETQYF	few	TRBV18	NA
CASSLSGTRNTEAFF	many	TRBV28	NA